The 21 T cell receptor beta chains below come from one sample, sequenced in a study of T cell responses to AZD1222 COVID-19 vaccine. Sequencing used immunoSEQ multiplex PCR; TCRdb keeps in-frame clones, though not all of them. The table shows about 150,000 clones, with over 80% occurring only once. Specimen: peripheral blood, collected 28 days after the second AZD1222 dose. The receptors derive from an adult who received the AZD1222 COVID-19 vaccine.

V is TRBV11-2 and J is TRBJ2-7; D is possibly TRBD1 or TRBD2 (5 bases each). V lost 6 bases and J lost 4, with 10 bases in between. Germline CDR1 SGHAT, CDR2 FQNNGV. The CDR3 extends over 12 amino acids. CDR3 in amino acids: CASRRGSYEQYF. The CDR3 nucleotides are TGTGCCAGCAGGAGGGGTTCATACGAGCAGTACTTC.

V and J are TRBV20-1 and TRBJ1-1; D possibly corresponds to TRBD1 (6 bases). Trimming cost V 4 bases and J 7 bases, with 10 bases left between them. CDR3 length: 11 residues. Germline CDR1 DFQATT, CDR2 SNEGSKA (reference sequence). CDR3 nucleotide sequence: TGCAGTGCTACCGACAGGAGTGAAGCTTTCTTT. Its protein is CSATDRSEAFF.

The rearrangement joins TRBV27 to TRBJ2-2; maybe TRBD1 (6 bases). Per the germline V gene, CDR1 is MNHEY and CDR2 is SMNVEV (reference sequence). With 5 bases removed from V and 2 bases from J, the gap between germline ends came to 15 bases. CDR3 length: 16 residues. The CDR3 sequence is CASSPRWGRNTGELFF. DNA for the CDR3: TGTGCCAGCAGTCCCCGGTGGGGGCGAAACACCGGGGAGCTGTTTTTT.

J is TRBJ2-1 and V is TRBV10-3; 7 bases align to TRBD2. After removal of 2 bases from V and 1 base from J, the junction contained 2 bases not matched to a gene. The CDR3 consists of 15 residues. In germline, CDR1 is ENHRY, CDR2 SYGVKD. The CDR3 nucleotides read TGTGCCATCAGTGAGAAAGCGGGATCCTACAATGAGCAGTTCTTC. As protein: CAISEKAGSYNEQFF.

V gene TRBV11-2 combines with J gene TRBJ2-3; D remains ambiguous. V was clipped by 5 bases and J by 0 bases, with 12 bases between them. The CDR3 runs 15 residues. Germline assignment: CDR1 SGHAT and CDR2 FQNNGV. CDR3 region: CASSRSATSTDTQYF. The CDR3 DNA reads as TGTGCCAGCAGCAGAAGCGCCACTAGCACAGATACGCAGTATTTT.

The gene calls are TRBV10-3 and TRBJ2-1; D possibly corresponds to TRBD2 (6 bases). The CDR3 loop spans 15 amino acids. In germline, CDR1 is ENHRY, CDR2 SYGVKD. V was clipped by 3 bases and J by 4 bases, with 13 bases between them. DNA of the CDR3: TGTGCCATCAGTGACGTGGCTAGCGAGTACAATGAGCAGTTCTTC. It yields the protein CAISDVASEYNEQFF.

The V gene is TRBV5-8, the J gene TRBJ1-5, with 11 positions matching TRBD1. Losses at the gene ends were 0 bases for V and 6 bases for J; bases not matched to a gene: 2. Germline V gives CDR1 SGHTS, CDR2 YDEGEE. The CDR3 spans 15 residues. This CDR3 is CASSLGGTGGQPQHF. The CDR3 DNA reads TGTGCCAGCAGCTTGGGAGGGACAGGGGGTCAGCCCCAGCATTTT.

This chain connects TRBV2 to TRBJ2-2, with D unresolved. The V and J ends lost 4 bases and 5 bases respectively, with 8 bases between them. The CDR3 has 13 residues. Germline CDR1 SNHLY, CDR2 FYNNEI. CDR3 nucleotides: TGTGCCAGCAGTGCCCCGGGTACCGGGGAGCTGTTTTTT. Translated: CASSAPGTGELFF.

The V call is TRBV7-8, the J call TRBJ2-7; D gene ambiguous. V lost 6 bases, J lost 2 bases, and 14 bases lay in between. The CDR3 extends over 14 amino acids. CDR1 is SGHVS and CDR2 is FQNEAQ in the germline V gene. The CDR3 loop is CASRKGRLTYEQYF. For the CDR3, the DNA is TGTGCCAGCAGGAAAGGACGGTTAACCTACGAGCAGTACTTC.

V and J are TRBV19 and TRBJ2-7, with 7 positions matching TRBD1. J was trimmed by 2 bases and V by 6 bases; bases with no gene match: 7. The CDR3 length is 14 residues. Germline loops: CDR1 LNHDA, CDR2 SQIVND (reference sequence). CDR3 sequence (DNA): TGTGCCAGTAGCTACAGGGGACGAGCCTACGAGCAGTACTTC. Amino acid sequence: CASSYRGRAYEQYF.

The rearrangement uses TRBV4-1 and TRBJ2-7; TRBD2 matches at 12 bases. This CDR3 contains 17 residues. The junction had 7 bases not matched to a gene; V was cut back by 4 bases and J by 0 bases. Germline assignment: CDR1 MGHRA and CDR2 YSYEKL. The CDR3 loop reads CASSPGGLAGSSYEQYF. The CDR3, as DNA: TGCGCCAGCAGCCCCGGGGGACTAGCGGGCAGCTCCTACGAGCAGTACTTC.

V is TRBV19 and J is TRBJ2-1, with 9 bases that match TRBD1. CDR1 and CDR2 (germline): LNHDA, SQIVND (reference sequence). The CDR3 has 15 residues. V shed 1 base, J shed 7 bases, and the junction held 5 bases outside the gene matches. The DNA of the CDR3 is TGTGCCAGTAGTATAGGGACAGGGGTAGGTAATGAGCAGTTCTTC. It yields the protein CASSIGTGVGNEQFF.

In this sample, this clone turned up once. V usage is TRBV30 and J usage is TRBJ1-2; 12 bases match TRBD1. The germline V gene has CDR1 GTSNPN and CDR2 SVGIG (reference sequence). The CDR3 is 15 residues long. V shed 3 bases and J 8 bases; nucleotides not matched to a gene: 10. This CDR3 is CAWSAPGQGARGYTF. The CDR3 DNA reads as TGTGCCTGGAGCGCTCCGGGACAGGGGGCGCGAGGCTACACCTTC.

The chain links TRBV11-3 to TRBJ2-3, with unresolved D. Per the germline V gene, CDR1 is SGHNT and CDR2 is YENEEA. This CDR3 region has 14 residues. With 3 bases removed from V and 0 bases from J, the gap between germline ends came to 7 bases. The CDR3 bases are TGTGCCAGCAGCTTTTCTGATAGCACAGATACGCAGTATTTT. Translation: CASSFSDSTDTQYF.

The V call is TRBV5-1, the J call TRBJ2-7, with D possibly being TRBD1 or TRBD2 (5 bases each). Looked up from germline, CDR1 is SGHRS and CDR2 is YFSETQ. The CDR3 sequence is 14 residues long. The V end was cut by 4 bases, the J end by 0 bases, with 11 bases between. CDR3 sequence: CASSLGTASYEQYF. CDR3 DNA: TGCGCCAGCAGCCTAGGGACGGCCTCCTACGAGCAGTACTTC.

The chain combines TRBV19 with TRBJ1-1; D gene ambiguous. V was trimmed by 5 bases and J by 0 bases, leaving 7 bases between them. This CDR3 region has 13 residues. Germline assignment: CDR1 LNHDA and CDR2 SQIVND (reference sequence). CDR3 in DNA: TGTGCCAGTAGTTCAAACCTGAACACTGAAGCTTTCTTT. Translation gives CASSSNLNTEAFF. Full variable domain (missing parts from reference TRBV19 and TRBJ1-1): DGGITQSPKYLFRKEGQNVTLSCEQNLNHDAMYWYRQDPGQGLRLIYYSQIVNDFQKGDIAEGYSVSREKKESFPLTVTSAQKNPTAFYLCASSSNLNTEAFFGQGTRLTVV.

The chain has TRBV7-9 and TRBJ1-5, with D perhaps matching TRBD1 (6 bases). V shed 5 bases and J shed 7 bases, with 15 bases lying between them. The CDR3 contains 14 residues. The germline gives CDR1 SEHNR, CDR2 FQNEAQ (reference sequence). CDR3 in amino acids: CASSATRGSQPQHF. The CDR3 region has the DNA TGTGCCAGCAGCGCCACCAGGGGAAGCCAGCCCCAGCATTTT. Together with reference TRBV7-9 and TRBJ1-5, the CDR3 gives the full variable domain: DTGVSQNPRHKITKRGQNVTFRCDPISEHNRLYWYRQTLGQGPEFLTYFQNEAQLEKSRLLSDRFSAERPKGSFSTLEIQRTEQGDSAMYLCASSATRGSQPQHFGDGTRLSIL.

This clone has just one count. V and J are TRBV27 and TRBJ2-1, with a tentative D call TRBD1 (7 bases). V was cut by 6 bases and J by 7 bases, with 13 bases left in between. Germline CDR1 MNHEY, CDR2 SMNVEV (reference sequence). This CDR3 region has 13 residues. CDR3 DNA: TGTGCCAGCAGGCGGGACAGTTTGAATGAGCAGTTCTTC. Protein product: CASRRDSLNEQFF.

This chain links TRBV28 with TRBJ1-2; 10 positions agree with TRBD1. After removal of 7 bases from V and 1 base from J, the junction contained 12 bases not matched to a gene. This CDR3 contains 17 residues. Looked up from germline, CDR1 is MDHEN and CDR2 is SYDVKM. This CDR3 reads CASTTTLGTGDNYGYTF. The CDR3 DNA follows: TGTGCCAGCACAACGACCCTAGGGACAGGGGATAACTATGGCTACACCTTC.

This rearrangement joins TRBV5-1 to TRBJ1-1; TRBD1 is a possible D gene (5 bases). CDR3 length: 15 residues. From germline, CDR1 is SGHRS and CDR2 YFSETQ. V was shortened by 3 bases and J by 3 bases, with 15 bases between the two germline ends. This CDR3 reads CASSSPGTADTEAFF. Written as DNA, the CDR3 is TGCGCCAGCAGCTCACCGGGGACGGCGGACACTGAAGCTTTCTTT.

J is TRBJ2-1 and V is TRBV28; 12 bases agree with TRBD2. V gave up 6 bases and J gave up 7 bases; unmatched junction bases: 7. The CDR3 has 15 amino acids. In germline, CDR1 is MDHEN, CDR2 SYDVKM. CDR3 nucleotide sequence: TGTGCCAGCAGGGCCCGCGGACTAGCGGGAAATGAGCAGTTCTTC. Its translation: CASRARGLAGNEQFF.